The present entry profiles one TCR beta chain with its context. The target antigen is unknown. The sample belongs to a study of cytomegalovirus exposure and HLA in healthy donors. About the study: An early data release held 75 million to 100 million unique TCRs from HLA-typed donors. General study findings and limits: It was reportedly the case that the classifier diagnosed cytomegalovirus status with high specificity and sensitivity. Researchers reportedly found TCR beta sequences accurately predicted most subjects' HLA-A and HLA-B alleles. Presence/absence analyses treated sequencing depth as roughly uniform across donors.

Trimming took 5 bases from V and 4 from J; bases not matched to a gene: 4. The germline CDR1 and CDR2 sequences are SGHTA and FQGNSA. The CDR3 is made up of 14 amino acids. Use of 60 Vbeta and 13 Jbeta primers characterized the PCR. Clones were sequenced by immunoSEQ multiplex PCR, and TCRdb holds only the in-frame ones, with some missing. The table lists about 180,000 clones, over 70% of them singletons, with approximately 1.5% in the top ten. This rearrangement joins TRBV7-2 to TRBJ1-5, with 8 bases identical to TRBD1. This receptor was identified in a man between 18 and 35 years old in good health and CMV-seronegative. Sequencing was carried out using PBMCs. The CDR3, as DNA: TGTGCCAGCAGCCCGGACAGGGCTAATCAGCCCCAGCATTTT. This gives the protein CASSPDRANQPQHF.